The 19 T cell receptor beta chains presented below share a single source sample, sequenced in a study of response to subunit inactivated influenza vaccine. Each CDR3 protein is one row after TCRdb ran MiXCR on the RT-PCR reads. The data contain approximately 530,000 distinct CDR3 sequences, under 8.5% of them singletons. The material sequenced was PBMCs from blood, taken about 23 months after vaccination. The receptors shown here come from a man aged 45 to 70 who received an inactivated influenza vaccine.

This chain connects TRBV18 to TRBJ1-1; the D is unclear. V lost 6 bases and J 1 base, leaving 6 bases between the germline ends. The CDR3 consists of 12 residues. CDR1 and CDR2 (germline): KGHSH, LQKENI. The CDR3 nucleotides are TGTGCCAGCTCCAAGCCGAACACTGAAGCTTTCTTT. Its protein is CASSKPNTEAFF.

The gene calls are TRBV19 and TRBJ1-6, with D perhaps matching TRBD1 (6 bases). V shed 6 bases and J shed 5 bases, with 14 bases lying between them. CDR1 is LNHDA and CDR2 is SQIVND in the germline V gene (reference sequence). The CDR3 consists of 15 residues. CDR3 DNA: TGTGCCAGTAGACTCCGGGACACAGATAATTCACCCCTCCACTTT. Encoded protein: CASRLRDTDNSPLHF.

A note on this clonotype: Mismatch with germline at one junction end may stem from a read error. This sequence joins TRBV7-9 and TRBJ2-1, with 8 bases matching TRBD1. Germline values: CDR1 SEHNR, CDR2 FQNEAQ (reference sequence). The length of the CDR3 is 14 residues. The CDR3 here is CTSSLDRGYNEQFF. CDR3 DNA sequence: TGTACCAGCAGCTTAGACAGGGGATACAATGAGCAGTTCTTC.

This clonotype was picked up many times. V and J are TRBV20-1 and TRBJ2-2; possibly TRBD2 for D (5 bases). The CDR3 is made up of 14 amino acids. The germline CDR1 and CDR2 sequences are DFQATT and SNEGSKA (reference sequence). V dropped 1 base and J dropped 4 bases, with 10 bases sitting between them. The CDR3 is CSARVGVGTGELFF. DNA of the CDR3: TGCAGTGCTAGAGTCGGGGTGGGCACCGGGGAGCTGTTTTTT.

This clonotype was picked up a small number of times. The CDR3 loop reads CATSPGLAGVDPYNEQFF. The CDR3 DNA follows: TGTGCCACGAGTCCGGGACTAGCGGGAGTGGACCCATACAATGAGCAGTTCTTC. The chain joins TRBV10-3 to TRBJ2-1; 14 nucleotides agree with TRBD2. CDR3 size: 18 residues. Germline values: CDR1 ENHRY, CDR2 SYGVKD. With V trimmed by 10 bases and J by 4 bases, 15 bases remained unmatched.

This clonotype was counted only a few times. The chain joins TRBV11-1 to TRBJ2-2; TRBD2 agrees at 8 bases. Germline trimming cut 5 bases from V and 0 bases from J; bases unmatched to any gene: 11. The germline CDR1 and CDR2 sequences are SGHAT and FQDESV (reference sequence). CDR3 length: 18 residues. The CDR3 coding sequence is TGTGCCAGCAGCGCGGGACTAGGAGAATCCGCGAACACCGGGGAGCTGTTTTTT. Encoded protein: CASSAGLGESANTGELFF.

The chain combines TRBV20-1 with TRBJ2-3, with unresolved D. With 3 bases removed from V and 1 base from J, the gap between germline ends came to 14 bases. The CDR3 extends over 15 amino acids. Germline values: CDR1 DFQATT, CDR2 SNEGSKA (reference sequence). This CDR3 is CSASPPPGRTDTQYF. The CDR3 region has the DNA TGCAGTGCTAGTCCTCCCCCGGGCCGCACAGATACGCAGTATTTT.

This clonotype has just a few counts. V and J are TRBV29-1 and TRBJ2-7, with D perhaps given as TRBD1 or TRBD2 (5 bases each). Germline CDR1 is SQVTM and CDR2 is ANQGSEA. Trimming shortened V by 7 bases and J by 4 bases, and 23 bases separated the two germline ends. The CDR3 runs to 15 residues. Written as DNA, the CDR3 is TGCAGCGCCGTCCCGGCGGGTCAGGGAGAATACGAGCAGTACTTC. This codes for CSAVPAGQGEYEQYF.

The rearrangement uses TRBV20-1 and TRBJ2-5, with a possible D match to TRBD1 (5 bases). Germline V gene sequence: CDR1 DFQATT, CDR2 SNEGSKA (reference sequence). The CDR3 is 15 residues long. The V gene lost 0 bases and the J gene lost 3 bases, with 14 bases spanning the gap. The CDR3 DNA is TGCAGTGCTAGAGATGGGGCGCGAGATAAAGAGACCCAGTACTTC. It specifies CSARDGARDKETQYF.

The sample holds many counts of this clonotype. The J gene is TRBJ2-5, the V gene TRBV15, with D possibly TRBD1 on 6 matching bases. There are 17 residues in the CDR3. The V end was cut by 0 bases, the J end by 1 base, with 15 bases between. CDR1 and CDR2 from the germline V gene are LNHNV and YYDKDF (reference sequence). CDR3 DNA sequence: TGTGCCACCAGCAGAGATAGGGGGTTGGGACGCCAAGAGACCCAGTACTTC. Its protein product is CATSRDRGLGRQETQYF.

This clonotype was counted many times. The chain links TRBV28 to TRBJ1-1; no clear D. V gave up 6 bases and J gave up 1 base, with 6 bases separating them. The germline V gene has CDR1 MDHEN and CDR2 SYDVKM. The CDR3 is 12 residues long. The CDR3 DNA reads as TGTGCCAGCAGGGAGAGGAACACTGAAGCTTTCTTT. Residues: CASRERNTEAFF.

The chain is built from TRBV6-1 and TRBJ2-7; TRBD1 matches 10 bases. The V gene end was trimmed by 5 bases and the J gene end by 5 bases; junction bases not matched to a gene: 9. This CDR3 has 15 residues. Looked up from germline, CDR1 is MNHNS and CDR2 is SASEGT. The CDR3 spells CASSPSGTGEHEQYF. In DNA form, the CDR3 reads TGTGCCAGCAGTCCCTCCGGGACAGGGGAACACGAGCAGTACTTC.

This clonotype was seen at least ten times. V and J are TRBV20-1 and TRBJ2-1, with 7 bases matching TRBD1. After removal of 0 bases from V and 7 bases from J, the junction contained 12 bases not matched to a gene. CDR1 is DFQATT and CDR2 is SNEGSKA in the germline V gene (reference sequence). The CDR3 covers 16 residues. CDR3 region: CSARDQDGTAVNEQFF. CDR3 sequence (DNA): TGCAGTGCTAGAGATCAAGACGGGACAGCCGTTAATGAGCAGTTCTTC.

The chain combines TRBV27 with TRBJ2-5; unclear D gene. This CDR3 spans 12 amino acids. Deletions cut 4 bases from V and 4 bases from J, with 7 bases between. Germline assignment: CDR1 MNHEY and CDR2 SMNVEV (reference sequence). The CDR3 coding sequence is TGTGCCAGCAGTTCGATAGGAGAGACCCAGTACTTC. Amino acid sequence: CASSSIGETQYF.

The CDR3 DNA reads as TGTGCCAGCAGCAATGAGGGGACGGGTTTTAGAGATACGCAGTATTTT. It is translated as CASSNEGTGFRDTQYF. This chain joins TRBV7-2 and TRBJ2-3; D could derive from TRBD1 or TRBD2 (5 bases each). The CDR3 extends over 16 amino acids. CDR1 is SGHTA, CDR2 FQGNSA, per germline. V dropped 5 bases and J dropped 5 bases, with 20 bases sitting between them.

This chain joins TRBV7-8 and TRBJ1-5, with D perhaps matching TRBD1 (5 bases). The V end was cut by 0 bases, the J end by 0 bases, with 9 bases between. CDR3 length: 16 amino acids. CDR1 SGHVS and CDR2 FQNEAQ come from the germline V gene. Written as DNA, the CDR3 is TGTGCCAGCAGCTTAGCCGGGGCGCATAGCAATCAGCCCCAGCATTTT. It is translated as CASSLAGAHSNQPQHF.

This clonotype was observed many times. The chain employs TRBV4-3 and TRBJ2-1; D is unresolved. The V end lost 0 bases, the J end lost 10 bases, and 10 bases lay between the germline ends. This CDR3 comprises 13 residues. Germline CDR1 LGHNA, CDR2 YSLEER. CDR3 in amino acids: CASSQDRIGEQFF. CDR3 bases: TGCGCCAGCAGCCAAGACAGAATCGGGGAGCAGTTCTTC.

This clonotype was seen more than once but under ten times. CDR3 residues: CASSPRTSGRDNEQFF. DNA of the CDR3: TGTGCCAGCAGTCCCCGGACTAGCGGGAGGGACAATGAGCAGTTCTTC. The chain is built from TRBV12-3 or TRBV12-4 and TRBJ2-1, with 15 bases fitting TRBD2. The length of the CDR3 is 16 residues. The ends lost 5 bases at V and 5 bases at J; junction bases unmatched: 4.

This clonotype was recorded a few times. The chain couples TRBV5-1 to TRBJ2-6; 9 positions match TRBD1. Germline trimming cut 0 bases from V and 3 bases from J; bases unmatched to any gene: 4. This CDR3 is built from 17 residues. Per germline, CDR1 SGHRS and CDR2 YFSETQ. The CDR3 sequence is CASSLVGQGFGANVLTF. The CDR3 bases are TGCGCCAGCAGCTTGGTGGGACAGGGCTTTGGGGCCAACGTCCTGACTTTC.